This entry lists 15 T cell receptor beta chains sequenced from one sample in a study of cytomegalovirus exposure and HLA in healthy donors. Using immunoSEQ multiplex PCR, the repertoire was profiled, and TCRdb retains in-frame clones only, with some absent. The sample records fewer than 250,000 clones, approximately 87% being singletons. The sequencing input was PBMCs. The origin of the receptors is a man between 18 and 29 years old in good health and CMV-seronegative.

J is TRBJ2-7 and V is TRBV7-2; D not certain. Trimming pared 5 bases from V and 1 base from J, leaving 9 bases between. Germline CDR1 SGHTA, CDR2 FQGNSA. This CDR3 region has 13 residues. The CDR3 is CASSATGSYEQYF. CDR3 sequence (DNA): TGTGCCAGCAGCGCTACGGGTTCCTACGAGCAGTACTTC. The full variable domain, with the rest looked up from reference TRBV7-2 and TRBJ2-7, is GAGVSQSPSNKVTEKGKDVELRCDPISGHTALYWYRQSLGQGLEFLIYFQGNSAPDKSGLPSDRFSAERTGGSVSTLTIQRTQQEDSAVYLCASSATGSYEQYFGPGTRLTVT.

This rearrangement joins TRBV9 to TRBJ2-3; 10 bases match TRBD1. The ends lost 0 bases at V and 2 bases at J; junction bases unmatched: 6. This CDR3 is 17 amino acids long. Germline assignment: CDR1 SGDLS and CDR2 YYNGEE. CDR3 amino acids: CASSVGRTGGNTDTQYF. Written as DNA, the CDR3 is TGTGCCAGCAGCGTAGGGAGGACAGGGGGGAACACAGATACGCAGTATTTT.

CDR3 sequence: CASSESGRATYTGELFF. The CDR3 nucleotides are TGTGCCAGCAGTGAAAGCGGGAGGGCCACCTACACCGGGGAGCTGTTTTTT. The chain couples TRBV2 to TRBJ2-2; 10 bases map to TRBD2. The CDR3 totals 17 residues. V dropped 2 bases and J dropped 3; count of bases not matched to a gene: 6. Per germline, CDR1 SNHLY and CDR2 FYNNEI.

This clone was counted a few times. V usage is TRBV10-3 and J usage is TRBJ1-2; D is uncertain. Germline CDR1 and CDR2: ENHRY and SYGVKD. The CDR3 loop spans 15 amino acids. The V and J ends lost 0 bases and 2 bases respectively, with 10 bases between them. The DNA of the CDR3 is TGTGCCATCAGTGAGTCGAGCTTCAGGAACTATGGCTACACCTTC. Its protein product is CAISESSFRNYGYTF.

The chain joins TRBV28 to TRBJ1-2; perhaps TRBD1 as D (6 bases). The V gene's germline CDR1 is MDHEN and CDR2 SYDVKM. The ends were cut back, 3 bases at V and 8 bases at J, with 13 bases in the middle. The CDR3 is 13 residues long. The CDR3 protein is CASSLPTGNGYTF. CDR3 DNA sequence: TGTGCCAGCAGTTTGCCCACAGGGAACGGCTACACCTTC.

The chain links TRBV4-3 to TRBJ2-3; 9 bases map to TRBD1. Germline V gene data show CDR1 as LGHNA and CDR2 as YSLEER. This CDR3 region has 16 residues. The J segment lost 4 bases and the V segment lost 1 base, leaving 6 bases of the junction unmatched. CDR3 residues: CASSQVRDRAADTQYF. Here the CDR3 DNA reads TGCGCCAGCAGCCAAGTCAGGGACAGGGCGGCAGATACGCAGTATTTT.

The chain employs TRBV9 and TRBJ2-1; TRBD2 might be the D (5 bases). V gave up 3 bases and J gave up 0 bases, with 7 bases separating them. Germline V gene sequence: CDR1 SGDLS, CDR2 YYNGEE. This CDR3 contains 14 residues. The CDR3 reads CASSGGLSYNEQFF. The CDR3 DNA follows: TGTGCCAGCAGCGGAGGACTCTCCTACAATGAGCAGTTCTTC.

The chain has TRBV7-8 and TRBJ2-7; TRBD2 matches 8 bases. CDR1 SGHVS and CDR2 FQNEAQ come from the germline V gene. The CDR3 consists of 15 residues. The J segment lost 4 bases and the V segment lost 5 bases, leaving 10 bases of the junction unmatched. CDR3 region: CASSPPGSGRYEQYF. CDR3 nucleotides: TGTGCCAGCAGCCCGCCGGGGAGCGGGAGATACGAGCAGTACTTC.

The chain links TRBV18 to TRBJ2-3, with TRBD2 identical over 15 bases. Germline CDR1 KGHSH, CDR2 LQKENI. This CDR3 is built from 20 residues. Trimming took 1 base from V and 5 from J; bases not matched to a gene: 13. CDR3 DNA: TGTGCCAGCTCACCACTGGGACTAGCGGGAGGCCCTTCGTCGGGAGATACGCAGTATTTT. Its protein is CASSPLGLAGGPSSGDTQYF. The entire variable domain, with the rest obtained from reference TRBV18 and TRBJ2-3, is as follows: NAGVMQNPRHLVRRRGQEARLRCSPMKGHSHVYWYRQLPEEGLKFMVYLQKENIIDESGMPKERFSAEFPKEGPSILRIQQVVRGDSAAYFCASSPLGLAGGPSSGDTQYFGPGTRLTVL.

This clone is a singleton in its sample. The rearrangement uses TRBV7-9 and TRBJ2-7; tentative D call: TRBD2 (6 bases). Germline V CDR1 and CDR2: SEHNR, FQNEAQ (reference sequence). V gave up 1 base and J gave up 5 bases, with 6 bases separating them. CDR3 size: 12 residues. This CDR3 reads CASSLGTNEQYF. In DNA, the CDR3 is TGTGCCAGCAGCTTAGGGACTAACGAGCAGTACTTC.

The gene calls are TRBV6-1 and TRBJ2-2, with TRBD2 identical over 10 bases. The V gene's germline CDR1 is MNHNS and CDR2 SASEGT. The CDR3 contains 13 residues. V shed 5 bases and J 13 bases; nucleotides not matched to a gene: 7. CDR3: CASSLSGGAGLFF. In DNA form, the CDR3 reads TGTGCCAGCAGTCTAAGCGGGGGGGCAGGGCTGTTTTTT.

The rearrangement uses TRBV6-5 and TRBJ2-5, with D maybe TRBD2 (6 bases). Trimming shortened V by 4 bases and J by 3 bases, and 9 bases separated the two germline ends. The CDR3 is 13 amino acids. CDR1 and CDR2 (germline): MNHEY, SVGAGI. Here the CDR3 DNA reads TGTGCCAGCAGTTCGACGGGGGAAGAGACCCAGTACTTC. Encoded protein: CASSSTGEETQYF.

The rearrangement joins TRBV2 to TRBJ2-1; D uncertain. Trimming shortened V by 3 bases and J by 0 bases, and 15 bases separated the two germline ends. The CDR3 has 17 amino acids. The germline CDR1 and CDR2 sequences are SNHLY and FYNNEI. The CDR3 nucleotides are TGTGCCAGCAGTGATGGGCCCAGCCCCAGCTCCTACAATGAGCAGTTCTTC. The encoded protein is CASSDGPSPSSYNEQFF. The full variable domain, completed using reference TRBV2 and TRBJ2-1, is EPEVTQTPSHQVTQMGQEVILRCVPISNHLYFYWYRQILGQKVEFLVSFYNNEISEKSEIFDDQFSVERPDGSNFTLKIRSTKLEDSAMYFCASSDGPSPSSYNEQFFGPGTRLTVL.

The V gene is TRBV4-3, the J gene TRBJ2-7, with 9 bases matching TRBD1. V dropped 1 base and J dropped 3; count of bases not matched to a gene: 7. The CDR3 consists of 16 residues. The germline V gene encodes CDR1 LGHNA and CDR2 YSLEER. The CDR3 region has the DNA TGCGCCAGCAGCCAAGTTCTACAGGGGGCTTACTACGAGCAGTACTTC. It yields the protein CASSQVLQGAYYEQYF.

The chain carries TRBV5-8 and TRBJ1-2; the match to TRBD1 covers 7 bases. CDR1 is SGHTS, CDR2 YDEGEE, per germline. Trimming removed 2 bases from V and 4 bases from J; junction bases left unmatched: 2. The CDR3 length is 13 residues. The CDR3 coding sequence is TGTGCCAGCAGCTTTTCAGGGGGCTATGGCTACACCTTC. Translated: CASSFSGGYGYTF.